The T cell receptor beta chain under discussion was sequenced for a study of T-cell reconstitution after alpha-beta-depleted transplantation in children. Findings and caveats of the study: T-cell numbers and diversity, one year after transplant, stemmed largely from T cells that were newly produced. Reportedly, roughly two months post-transplant, alpha-beta T cells arose from several hundred expanded graft clones.

Trimming pared 0 bases from V and 4 bases from J, leaving 15 bases between. The germline CDR1 and CDR2 sequences are SGHVS and FNYEAQ. This CDR3 has 16 amino acids. TCRbeta library preparation incorporated unique molecular identifiers. TCRdb reprocessed the PCR reads via MiXCR and lists one record per CDR3 protein. Of 250,000 to 300,000 distinct CDR3 sequences detected, roughly 12% appear once; the ten largest clones hold about a quarter. This clonotype was found many times. The antigen is unknown. This clonotype originated in a male patient under 10 years old who had a stem cell transplant for chronic granulomatous disease, so the T cells may come from the graft donor. V usage is TRBV7-6 and J usage is TRBJ2-5; D might be TRBD2 (5 bases). Source: peripheral blood, taken 180 days after TCRalphabeta/CD19-depleted stem cell transplant. In DNA form, the CDR3 reads TGTGCCAGCAGCTTAGCCTTCGCGGGCTTGTTAGAGACCCAGTACTTC. Translation: CASSLAFAGLLETQYF.